The table lists the clone carrying this T cell receptor beta chain with a few counts. Its antigen is not known. Extractions gave at least 6 micrograms of total RNA per sample. The authors ran a second PCR of 7 to 11 cycles using a sample-barcoded 5' primer and a J-beta primer mix. TCRdb analysed the 5' RACE reads with MiXCR anew, one entry per CDR3 protein. The sample contains some 730,000 distinct CDR3 sequences, about 20% of which appear only once. This entry belongs to a study of blood T cells in healthy people across ages. Points from the study as a whole: PBMCs left unsorted prevented a conclusive naive versus antigen-experienced comparison.

This CDR3 is built from 15 residues. The germline gives CDR1 DFQATT, CDR2 SNEGSKA (reference sequence). J lost 2 bases, V lost 0 bases, and 2 bases had no gene match. The chain has TRBV20-1 and TRBJ1-4; TRBD1 agrees at 8 bases. Sequencing used blood. The clonotype comes from a man aged 65 to 79 in good health. CDR3 in amino acids: CSARETGVTNEKLFF. CDR3 coding DNA: TGCAGTGCTAGAGAGACAGGGGTTACTAATGAAAAACTGTTTTTT.